This entry is about one T cell receptor beta chain. Its antigen is currently unknown. The CDR3 length is 13 residues. Trimming removed 5 bases at V and 0 bases at J, with 8 bases between. The germline gives CDR1 SEHNR, CDR2 FQNEAQ (reference sequence). This sample was taken from a study of cytomegalovirus exposure and HLA in healthy donors. For the study at large: A prior analysis found 117 million unique TCR beta sequences from some 200 million T cells. General observations from the study: By HLA locus, TCR association rates varied in a later analysis, with DRB1 showing the most and HLA-C the fewest. Indistinguishable V segments such as TRBV6-2 and TRBV6-3 were excluded.

Primers: 60 Vbeta forward and 13 Jbeta reverse. Some clones are missing from TCRdb's copy, which holds only in-frame ones; the method was immunoSEQ multiplex PCR. The table shows tens of thousands of clones, with roughly 80% occurring only once. The rearrangement links TRBV7-9 to TRBJ2-7; a possible D gene is TRBD2 (6 bases). The sequence derives from a man aged 25 to 40 in good health and CMV-seronegative. The sequencing input was PBMCs. CDR3 sequence reads: CASSTGSSYEQYF. CDR3 DNA sequence: TGTGCCAGCAGCACCGGGAGCTCCTACGAGCAGTACTTC. Together with reference TRBV7-9 and TRBJ2-7, the CDR3 gives the full variable domain: DTGVSQNPRHKITKRGQNVTFRCDPISEHNRLYWYRQTLGQGPEFLTYFQNEAQLEKSRLLSDRFSAERPKGSFSTLEIQRTEQGDSAMYLCASSTGSSYEQYFGPGTRLTVT.